The rows below give T cell receptor beta chains drawn from one sample of a study of CD8+ T cells in alopecia areata. TCRdb's table, derived via immunoSEQ multiplex PCR, lists solely in-frame clones and lacks some. The sample yields 90,000 to 150,000 clones, approximately 53% seen once. Here the sequenced sample was CD4+ T cells sorted from blood, taken at week 4, from a patient treated with tofacitinib. Every receptor here comes from a human donor with alopecia areata. The conserved cysteine and the conserved F or W are not part of the CDR3 here. Fields, in order: V gene, CDR3 protein.

TRBV2	ASSAYQETQY
TRBV6-1	ASSEGLSGGQGTQY
TRBV5-1	ASSHGTGSRTLGANVLT
TRBV7-3	ASSWDNSYEQY
TRBV25-1	ASSESGGYGYT
TRBV30	AWSVPGGYGYT
TRBV7-9	ASSALWEALYGYT
TRBV19	ATSGQGGGQPQH
TRBV7-9	ASSFEANYGYT
TRBV10-3	AISEPGQGAETQY
TRBV6-5	ASRGEFRGLTEAF
TRBV27	ASSPLGSGEETQY
TRBV4-2	ASSQGNRLAGEQF
TRBV2	ASKADSNQPQH
TRBV29-1	SVAPFGASSSGTDTQY
TRBV11-2	ASSLTRLAMETQY
TRBV6-6	ASSSVESYEQY
TRBV2	ASSVIQNTEAF
TRBV9	ASSVVGGARTDTQY
TRBV12-5	ASGSGGTEAF
TRBV30	AWSWGLAGAGTDTQY
TRBV28	ASSPSDRGNYGYT
TRBV6-6	ASRGTSRNEQY
TRBV29-1	SVGRGGVYFDEQF
TRBV7-2	ASSLAGGGETQY
TRBV18	ASSPQETQY
TRBV25-1	ASSAPGQPYNEQF
TRBV6-5	ASRLPGHGYT
TRBV29-1	SGRISGTEGYT
TRBV29-1	SVTGQSTDTQY
TRBV30	AWTREELGYGYT
TRBV19	ASCPFGSHNEQF
TRBV6-1	ASVGGSSYEQY
TRBV4-1	ASSQDHGDTQY
TRBV5-1	ASSLETVRGYT
TRBV30	AWSVRLASEQY
TRBV5-1	ASSLVSGGANVLT
TRBV5-1	ASSPFPASVSSGANVLT
TRBV14	ASSQGTGQGPGANVLT
TRBV4-2	ASSQDLGTPGELF
TRBV7-9	ASSSTNEQF
TRBV5-1	ATTTGQYTGELF
TRBV5-1	ASSPGQGLGPQH
TRBV30	AWSPRTGLVPQH
TRBV2	ASREGSETQY
TRBV29-1	SVEDQQDSALNTEAF
TRBV29-1	SVDDQREQY
TRBV15	ATSRDGYRQGGNTIY
TRBV7-3	ASSRLPQAYNEQF
TRBV29-1	SVSGGIGTGELF
TRBV5-5	ASSSHHEQY
TRBV9	ASSVEQGTTEAF
TRBV5-1	ASSPGGEKLF